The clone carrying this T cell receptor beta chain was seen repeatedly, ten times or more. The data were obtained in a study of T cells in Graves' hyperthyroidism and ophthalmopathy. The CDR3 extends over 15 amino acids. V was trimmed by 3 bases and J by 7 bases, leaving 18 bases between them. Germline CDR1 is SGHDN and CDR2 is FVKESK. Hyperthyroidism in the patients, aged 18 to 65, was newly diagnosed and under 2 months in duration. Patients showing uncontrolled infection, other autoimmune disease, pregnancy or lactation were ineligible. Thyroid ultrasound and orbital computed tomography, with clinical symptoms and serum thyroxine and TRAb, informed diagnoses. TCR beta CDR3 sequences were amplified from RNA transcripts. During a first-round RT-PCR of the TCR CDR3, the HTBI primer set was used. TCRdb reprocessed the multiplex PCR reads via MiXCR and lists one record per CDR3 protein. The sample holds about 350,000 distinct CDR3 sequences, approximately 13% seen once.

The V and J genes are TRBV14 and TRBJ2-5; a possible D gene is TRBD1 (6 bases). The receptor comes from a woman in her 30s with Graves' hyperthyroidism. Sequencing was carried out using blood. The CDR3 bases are TGTGCCAGCAGCCAGGAAGGCGGAAGGGGGACGACCCAGTACTTC. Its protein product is CASSQEGGRGTTQYF.